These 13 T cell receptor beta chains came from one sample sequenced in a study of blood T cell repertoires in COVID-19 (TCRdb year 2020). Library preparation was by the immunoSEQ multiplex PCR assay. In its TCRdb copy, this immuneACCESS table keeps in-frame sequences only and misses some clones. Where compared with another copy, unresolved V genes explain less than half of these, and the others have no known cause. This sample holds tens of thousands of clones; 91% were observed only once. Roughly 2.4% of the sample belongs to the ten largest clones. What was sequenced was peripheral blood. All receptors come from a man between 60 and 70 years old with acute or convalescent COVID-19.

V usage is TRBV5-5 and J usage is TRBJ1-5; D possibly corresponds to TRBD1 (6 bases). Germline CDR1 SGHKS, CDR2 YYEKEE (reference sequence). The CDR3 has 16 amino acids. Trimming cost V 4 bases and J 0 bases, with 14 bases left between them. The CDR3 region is CASSRQPGVSNQPQHF. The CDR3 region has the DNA TGTGCCAGCAGCAGACAGCCAGGGGTTAGCAATCAGCCCCAGCATTTT.

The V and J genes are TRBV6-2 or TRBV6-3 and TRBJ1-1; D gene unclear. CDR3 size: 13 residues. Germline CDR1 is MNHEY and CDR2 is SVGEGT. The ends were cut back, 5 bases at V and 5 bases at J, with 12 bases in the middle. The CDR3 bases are TGTGCCAGCAGTAACGGAGGTCGAACTGAAGCTTTCTTT. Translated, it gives CASSNGGRTEAFF.

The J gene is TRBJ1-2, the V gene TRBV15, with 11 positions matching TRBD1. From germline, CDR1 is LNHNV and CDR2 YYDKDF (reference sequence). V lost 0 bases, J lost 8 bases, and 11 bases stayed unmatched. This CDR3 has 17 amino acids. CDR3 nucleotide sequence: TGTGCCACCAGCAGAGATCAAAGGACAGGGGGCAGTGAGGGCTACACCTTC. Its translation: CATSRDQRTGGSEGYTF.

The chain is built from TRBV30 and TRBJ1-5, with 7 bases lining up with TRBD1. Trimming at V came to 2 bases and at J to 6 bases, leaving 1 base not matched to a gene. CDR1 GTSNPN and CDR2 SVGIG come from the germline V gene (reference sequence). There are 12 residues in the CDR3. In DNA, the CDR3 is TGTGCCTGGAGTCGGGACAGTCAGCCCCAGCATTTT. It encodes CAWSRDSQPQHF.

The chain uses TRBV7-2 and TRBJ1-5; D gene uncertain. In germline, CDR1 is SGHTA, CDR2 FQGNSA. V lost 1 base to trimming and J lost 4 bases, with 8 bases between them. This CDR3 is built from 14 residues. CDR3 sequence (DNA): TGTGCCAGCAGCTTAGACAGCCTAAATCAGCCCCAGCATTTT. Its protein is CASSLDSLNQPQHF.

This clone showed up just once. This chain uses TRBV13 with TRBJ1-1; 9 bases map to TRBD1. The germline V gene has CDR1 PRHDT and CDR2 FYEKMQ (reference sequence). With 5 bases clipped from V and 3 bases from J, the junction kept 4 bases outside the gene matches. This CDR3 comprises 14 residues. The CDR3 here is CASSPRDRDTEAFF. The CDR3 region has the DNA TGTGCCAGCAGCCCCAGGGACAGGGACACTGAAGCTTTCTTT.

CDR3 sequence (DNA): TGTGCCAGCAGCTTTGTCAGGCTACAAGAGACCCAGTACTTC. Residues: CASSFVRLQETQYF. The chain employs TRBV5-6 and TRBJ2-5; D is ambiguous. Trimming took off 2 bases at V and 2 bases at J, with 10 bases between the two ends. CDR3 length equals 14 residues. Germline CDR1 and CDR2: SGHDT and YYEEEE.

The CDR3 DNA reads TGTGCCAGCAGTGAAGAAGGGGGTAGCAATCAGCCCCAGCATTTT. Residues: CASSEEGGSNQPQHF. V gene TRBV2 combines with J gene TRBJ1-5; tentatively, D is TRBD1 (6 bases). Trimming took off 1 base at V and 0 bases at J, with 7 bases between the two ends. This CDR3 contains 15 residues. Looked up from germline, CDR1 is SNHLY and CDR2 is FYNNEI.

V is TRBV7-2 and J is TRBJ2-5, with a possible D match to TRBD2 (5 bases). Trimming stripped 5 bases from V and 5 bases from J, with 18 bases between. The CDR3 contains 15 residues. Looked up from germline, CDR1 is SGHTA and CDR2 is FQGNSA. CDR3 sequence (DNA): TGTGCCAGCAGCCTCCAAGCTGGCGGGCCTGAGACCCAGTACTTC. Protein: CASSLQAGGPETQYF.

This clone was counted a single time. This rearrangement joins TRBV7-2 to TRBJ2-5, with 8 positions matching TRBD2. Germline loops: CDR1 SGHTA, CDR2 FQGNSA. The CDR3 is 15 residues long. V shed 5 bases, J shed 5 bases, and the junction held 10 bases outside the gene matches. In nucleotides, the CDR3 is TGTGCCAGCAGCCCGTTCGGGGGGGCGGAGGAGACCCAGTACTTC. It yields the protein CASSPFGGAEETQYF.

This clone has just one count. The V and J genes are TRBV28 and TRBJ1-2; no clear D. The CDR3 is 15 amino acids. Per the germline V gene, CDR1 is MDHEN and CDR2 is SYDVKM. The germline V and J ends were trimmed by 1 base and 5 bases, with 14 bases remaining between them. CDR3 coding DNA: TGTGCCAGCAGTTTATTGCTTGGTCCCACTTATGGCTACACCTTC. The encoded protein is CASSLLLGPTYGYTF.

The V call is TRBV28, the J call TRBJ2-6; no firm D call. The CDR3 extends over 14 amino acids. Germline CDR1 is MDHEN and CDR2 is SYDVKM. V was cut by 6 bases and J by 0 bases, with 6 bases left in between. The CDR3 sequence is CASRPSSGANVLTF. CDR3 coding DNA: TGTGCCAGCAGACCTAGCTCTGGGGCCAACGTCCTGACTTTC. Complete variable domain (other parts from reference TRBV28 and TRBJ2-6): DVKVTQSSRYLVKRTGEKVFLECVQDMDHENMFWYRQDPGLGLRLIYFSYDVKMKEKGDIPEGYSVSREKKERFSLILESASTNQTSMYLCASRPSSGANVLTFGAGSRLTVL.

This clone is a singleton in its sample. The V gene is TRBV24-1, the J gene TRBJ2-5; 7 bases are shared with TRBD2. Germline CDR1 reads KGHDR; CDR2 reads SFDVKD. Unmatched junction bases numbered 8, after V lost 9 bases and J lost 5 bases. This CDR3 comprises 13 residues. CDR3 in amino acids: CATRGRGRETQYF. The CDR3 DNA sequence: TGTGCCACCCGAGGGAGGGGCAGGGAGACCCAGTACTTC.